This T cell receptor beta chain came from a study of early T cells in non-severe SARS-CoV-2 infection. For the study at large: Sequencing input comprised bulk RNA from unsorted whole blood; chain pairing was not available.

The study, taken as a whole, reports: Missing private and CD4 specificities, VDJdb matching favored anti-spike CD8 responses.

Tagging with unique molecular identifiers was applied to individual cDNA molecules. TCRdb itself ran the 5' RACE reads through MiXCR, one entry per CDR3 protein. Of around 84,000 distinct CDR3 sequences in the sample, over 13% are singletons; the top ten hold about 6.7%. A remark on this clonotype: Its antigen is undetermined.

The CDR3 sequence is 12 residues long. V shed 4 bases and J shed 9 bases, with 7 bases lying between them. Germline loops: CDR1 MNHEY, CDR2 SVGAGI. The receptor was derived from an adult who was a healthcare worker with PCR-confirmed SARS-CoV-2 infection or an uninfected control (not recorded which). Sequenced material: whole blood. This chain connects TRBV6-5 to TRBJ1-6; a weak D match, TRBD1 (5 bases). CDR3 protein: CASSLGASPLHF. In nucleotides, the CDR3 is TGTGCCAGCAGTTTAGGGGCTTCACCCCTCCACTTT.